This T cell receptor (beta chain) was recovered during a study of blood T cell repertoires in COVID-19. Study-level background: Some COVID-19 samples were acute and others convalescent; all came from the United States, Italy and Spain.

V was shortened by 5 bases and J by 4 bases, with 8 bases between the two germline ends. The CDR3 loop spans 13 amino acids. CDR1 and CDR2 (germline): KGHDR, SFDVKD. Methods used by the authors: Estimated nucleated cell counts came from reference gene primer amplification. Here immunoSEQ multiplex PCR was the method, and the copy in TCRdb shows in-frame clones only, minus some. That table is the source of V, J and clone size, and D and trimming were worked out from the DNA. The table includes some 200,000 clones, more than 75% detected once. Sequences were obtained from peripheral blood. This receptor was taken from a human donor in a cohort sampled during active COVID-19. J is TRBJ1-5 and V is TRBV24-1; D is undetermined. CDR3 amino acids: CATSGAENQPQHF. The CDR3 DNA reads TGTGCCACCAGTGGGGCAGAAAATCAGCCCCAGCATTTT.